This TCR beta chain was identified during a study of regulatory T cells in long-lasting Graves disease. Note on this clonotype: The antigen remains unidentified.

The CDR3 is made up of 13 amino acids. Between the trimmed V and J ends, which lost 2 bases and 2 bases, there was a span of 7 bases. Germline loops: CDR1 DFQATT, CDR2 SNEGSKA (reference sequence). Study-wide results and caveats: Authors noted too few samples as a limitation. TRBV28, TRBJ1-2 and TRBJ2-5 were favored in persistent disease. Less diverse TCR repertoires were seen in persistent Graves' patients than in newly diagnosed ones.

Arm-PCR of CDR3 regions and iRepertoire HTBI primers were used to build TCR beta libraries. Per the original data handling: Identification across samples found approximately 60 TRBV and 12 to 15 TRBJ segments. TCRdb recomputed calls from the multiplex PCR reads with MiXCR, one row per CDR3 protein. The V and J calls were determined by TCRdb, not by the authors. Here the sample spans 450,000 or so distinct CDR3 sequences, 22% being singletons. Described time point: persistent/refractory GD, antithyroid drugs over 5 years with positive TRAb. TCR sequences were obtained from RNA taken from PBMCs. The clonotype comes from a female donor with Graves disease. This sample comprised peripheral blood mononuclear cells (PBMCs), obtained when the disease was refractory, from a patient treated with antithyroid drugs. The chain is built from TRBV20-1 and TRBJ1-3; D is perhaps TRBD1 (6 bases). CDR3 coding DNA: TGCAGTGCTAGACAGGGGACTGGAAACACCATATATTTT. Translating gives CSARQGTGNTIYF.